What follows are 27 T cell receptor beta chains derived from one specimen sequenced in a study of beta chain features in type 1 diabetes. General study findings and limits: Shorter TCRB CDR3s, moderately but significantly so, were found in Type 1 diabetes patients in all four CD4+ subsets.

Investigators reverse transcribed all isolated RNA, so they sequenced expressed TCRB transcripts. Produced via immunoSEQ multiplex PCR; TCRdb's table is partial and in-frame only. The sample lists 310,000 or so clones, approximately 16% occurring once. What these receptors recognize is not known. The sequencing sample was made of naive CD4+ T cells from blood. All receptors come from a man younger than 30 with type 1 diabetes.

This clone was detected only a few times. The CDR3 DNA reads TGTGCCACCAGCACAAGGGGGATGGCGAACACCGGGGAGCTGTTTTTT. Translating gives CATSTRGMANTGELFF. The chain couples TRBV15 to TRBJ2-2; D is perhaps TRBD1 (6 bases). V lost 4 bases, J lost 0 bases, and 12 bases lay in between. The CDR3 is made up of 16 amino acids. Germline lookup yields CDR1 LNHNV and CDR2 YYDKDF (reference sequence).

The chain recombines TRBV5-1 with TRBJ2-7; 12 nucleotides align to TRBD2. CDR1 SGHRS and CDR2 YFSETQ come from the germline V gene. The CDR3 loop spans 15 amino acids. The V and J ends lost 0 bases and 2 bases, in that order; junction bases with no gene match: 0. CDR3 protein: CASSLASGRAYEQYF. DNA of the CDR3: TGCGCCAGCAGCTTGGCTAGCGGGAGGGCCTACGAGCAGTACTTC.

The gene calls are TRBV7-2 and TRBJ2-3; 9 positions match TRBD2. V lost 5 bases, J lost 0 bases, and 6 bases stayed unmatched. CDR3 size: 16 residues. Germline V CDR1 and CDR2: SGHTA, FQGNSA. The chain's CDR3 is CASSRGLARSTDTQYF. CDR3 DNA sequence: TGTGCCAGCAGCCGTGGACTAGCGAGGAGCACAGATACGCAGTATTTT. The whole variable domain, filled in from reference TRBV7-2 and TRBJ2-3, reads GAGVSQSPSNKVTEKGKDVELRCDPISGHTALYWYRQSLGQGLEFLIYFQGNSAPDKSGLPSDRFSAERTGGSVSTLTIQRTQQEDSAVYLCASSRGLARSTDTQYFGPGTRLTVL.

V and J are TRBV11-2 and TRBJ2-6; D not resolved. Trimming removed 1 base from V and 4 bases from J, with 17 bases in between. This CDR3 is built from 18 residues. Germline V gene lookup returns CDR1 SGHAT and CDR2 FQNNGV. In DNA, the CDR3 is TGTGCCAGCAGCTTAGCTTATAGCCGACCTCTCGGGGCCAACGTCCTGACTTTC. Protein product: CASSLAYSRPLGANVLTF.

The table lists this clone with a few counts. The chain couples TRBV2 to TRBJ1-2, with D possibly being TRBD1 (6 bases). The CDR3 is 12 amino acids. V lost 5 bases and J 3 bases, leaving 7 bases between the germline ends. Germline CDR1 SNHLY, CDR2 FYNNEI. The CDR3 coding sequence is TGTGCCAGCAGTTACAGGGACTATGGCTACACCTTC. Residues: CASSYRDYGYTF.

The chain has TRBV27 and TRBJ2-5; D unclear. V lost 8 bases and J lost 3, with 10 bases in between. CDR3 length: 12 residues. Germline CDR1 is MNHEY and CDR2 is SMNVEV (reference sequence). CDR3 in DNA: TGTGCCAGCCGTGGGCAGGAAGAGACCCAGTACTTC. Protein product: CASRGQEETQYF.

This clone was picked up a small number of times. The chain couples TRBV18 to TRBJ1-6; D unresolved. The germline gives CDR1 KGHSH, CDR2 LQKENI. CDR3 length: 13 amino acids. V was cut by 2 bases and J by 9 bases, with 8 bases left in between. CDR3 region: CASSPGSGSPLHF. The CDR3 DNA follows: TGTGCCAGCTCACCAGGGTCGGGTTCACCCCTCCACTTT. Drawing the rest from reference TRBV18 and TRBJ1-6, the complete variable domain is NAGVMQNPRHLVRRRGQEARLRCSPMKGHSHVYWYRQLPEEGLKFMVYLQKENIIDESGMPKERFSAEFPKEGPSILRIQQVVRGDSAAYFCASSPGSGSPLHFGNGTRLTVT.

This chain connects TRBV6-1 to TRBJ2-3, with unresolved D. The V gene's germline CDR1 is MNHNS and CDR2 SASEGT. The germline V and J ends were trimmed by 8 bases and 4 bases, with 13 bases remaining between them. The CDR3 has 13 amino acids. The CDR3 loop reads CASAAEPADTQYF. The DNA for the CDR3 is TGTGCCAGCGCCGCGGAGCCGGCAGATACGCAGTATTTT.

The genes are TRBV30 and TRBJ1-1; the match to TRBD1 covers 11 bases. Per the germline V gene, CDR1 is GTSNPN and CDR2 is SVGIG (reference sequence). The CDR3 sequence is 14 residues long. The ends lost 2 bases at V and 4 bases at J; junction bases unmatched: 3. The CDR3, as DNA: TGTGCCTGGAGTAGGGGACAGGGGGGCACTGAAGCTTTCTTT. Protein sequence: CAWSRGQGGTEAFF.

The rearrangement links TRBV7-2 to TRBJ2-5; 8 positions agree with TRBD2. V lost 1 base, J lost 3 bases, and 7 bases stayed unmatched. CDR1 is SGHTA, CDR2 FQGNSA, per germline. The CDR3 runs 16 residues. The chain's CDR3 is CASSLESSGHKETQYF. The CDR3, as DNA: TGTGCCAGCAGCTTAGAATCTAGCGGGCATAAAGAGACCCAGTACTTC. The full variable domain, completed using reference TRBV7-2 and TRBJ2-5, is GAGVSQSPSNKVTEKGKDVELRCDPISGHTALYWYRQSLGQGLEFLIYFQGNSAPDKSGLPSDRFSAERTGGSVSTLTIQRTQQEDSAVYLCASSLESSGHKETQYFGPGTRLLVL.

The chain employs TRBV9 and TRBJ2-7; TRBD2 is a possible D gene (5 bases). Trimming took off 0 bases at V and 0 bases at J, with 13 bases between the two ends. The CDR3 extends over 16 amino acids. Germline V lookup: CDR1 SGDLS, CDR2 YYNGEE. CDR3 region: CASSVAGSGSSYEQYF. The CDR3 nucleotides are TGTGCCAGCAGCGTAGCTGGGTCGGGGAGCTCCTACGAGCAGTACTTC. Full variable domain (outside the CDR3, taken from reference TRBV9 and TRBJ2-7): DSGVTQTPKHLITATGQRVTLRCSPRSGDLSVYWYQQSLDQGLQFLIQYYNGEERAKGNILERFSAQQFPDLHSELNLSSLELGDSALYFCASSVAGSGSSYEQYFGPGTRLTVT.

J is TRBJ2-5 and V is TRBV6-5; perhaps TRBD1 as D (6 bases). V was trimmed by 6 bases and J by 3 bases, leaving 14 bases between them. The germline V gene has CDR1 MNHEY and CDR2 SVGAGI. The CDR3 consists of 14 residues. CDR3 in DNA: TGTGCCAGCAGCGGACAGACGGCGAAAGAGACCCAGTACTTC. It encodes CASSGQTAKETQYF.

This clone was detected a few times. The rearrangement uses TRBV4-1 and TRBJ2-5, with TRBD2 identical over 11 bases. There are 18 residues in the CDR3. Germline CDR1 reads MGHRA; CDR2 reads YSYEKL. The trim removed 3 bases at V and 2 bases at J, leaving 11 bases unmatched. CDR3 coding DNA: TGCGCCAGCAGCCAGCTAATTAGCGGGGGGGGTAAACAAGAGACCCAGTACTTC. It yields the protein CASSQLISGGGKQETQYF.

In DNA form, the CDR3 reads TGTGCCAGTAGGCGGGCGACCCCAGAGTCCTACGAGCAGTACTTC. Protein: CASRRATPESYEQYF. The rearrangement links TRBV19 to TRBJ2-7, with D possibly being TRBD2 (5 bases). From germline, CDR1 is LNHDA and CDR2 SQIVND (reference sequence). V dropped 6 bases and J dropped 1 base, with 16 bases sitting between them. The CDR3 is 15 amino acids.

This clone was counted ten times or more. This sequence joins TRBV19 and TRBJ2-1; D not certain. This CDR3 has 11 residues. Germline loops: CDR1 LNHDA, CDR2 SQIVND (reference sequence). The ends were cut back, 3 bases at V and 7 bases at J, with 4 bases in the middle. The CDR3: CASSIGNEQFF. CDR3 bases: TGTGCCAGTAGTATCGGGAATGAGCAGTTCTTC.

A few counts support this clone. CDR3 DNA: TGTGCCAGCAGTTTCGCCGGGACTGCTTGGCCCCAGCATTTT. Translated: CASSFAGTAWPQHF. This chain connects TRBV6-5 to TRBJ1-5; weak D call: TRBD1 (5 bases). The CDR3 runs 14 residues. Trimming left V 4 bases short and J 9 bases short, with 16 bases between. Germline V gene sequence: CDR1 MNHEY, CDR2 SVGAGI.

J is TRBJ2-1 and V is TRBV6-6; TRBD2 matches at 16 bases. From germline, CDR1 is MNHNY and CDR2 SVGAGI (reference sequence). V shed 6 bases and J 10 bases; nucleotides not matched to a gene: 6. The CDR3 consists of 15 residues. CDR3 bases: TGTGCCAGCAGCGAGGGGACTAGCGGGAGGGCGGAGCAGTTCTTC. Its protein product is CASSEGTSGRAEQFF.

The rearrangement uses TRBV6-5 and TRBJ1-1; D gene ambiguous. Looked up from germline, CDR1 is MNHEY and CDR2 is SVGAGI. This CDR3 has 15 amino acids. Trimming took 2 bases from V and 2 from J, leaving 12 bases between them. CDR3 coding DNA: TGTGCCAGCAGTTACCAAACCCCTAGTAACACTGAAGCTTTCTTT. This gives the protein CASSYQTPSNTEAFF.

CDR3 DNA: TGCGCCAGCAGCCCGGGACTAGCGGGGAACAATGAGCAGTTCTTC. Amino acids: CASSPGLAGNNEQFF. The chain joins TRBV5-1 to TRBJ2-1; 13 bases agree with TRBD2. CDR3 length equals 15 residues. J lost 5 bases, V lost 4 bases, and 3 bases had no gene match. Germline-derived CDR1 and CDR2 are SGHRS and YFSETQ.

In DNA, the CDR3 is TGTGCCAGCAGTGTACTCGGTCCGAAAGAGACCCAGTACTTC. Its protein product is CASSVLGPKETQYF. The chain joins TRBV28 to TRBJ2-5, with D unclear. Germline CDR1 is MDHEN and CDR2 is SYDVKM. V lost 5 bases and J 3 bases, leaving 13 bases between the germline ends. The CDR3 runs 14 residues.

This clone has just a few counts. This rearrangement joins TRBV15 to TRBJ2-3; 9 bases match TRBD2. Germline loops: CDR1 LNHNV, CDR2 YYDKDF (reference sequence). V shed 1 base, J shed 8 bases, and the junction held 7 bases outside the gene matches. The CDR3 totals 15 residues. CDR3 bases: TGTGCCACCAGCAGAGTGGCGGGGGGGCCAGCTACGCAGTATTTT. This gives the protein CATSRVAGGPATQYF.

This clone was picked up a small number of times. The chain is built from TRBV28 and TRBJ1-3; unclear D gene. Germline-derived CDR1 and CDR2 are MDHEN and SYDVKM. This CDR3 has 13 amino acids. Trimming removed 6 bases from V and 9 bases from J, with 15 bases in between. As DNA, the CDR3 is TGTGCCAGCAGACGACACGTTTCTCCCACCATATATTTT. Translation: CASRRHVSPTIYF.

This rearrangement joins TRBV5-6 to TRBJ2-3; TRBD2 matches 8 bases. Trimming removed 2 bases from V and 4 bases from J; junction bases left unmatched: 3. The CDR3 has 14 residues. CDR1 is SGHDT and CDR2 is YYEEEE in the germline V gene. The CDR3 is CASSFAGGADTQYF. As DNA, the CDR3 is TGTGCCAGCAGCTTCGCGGGAGGAGCAGATACGCAGTATTTT. Using reference TRBV5-6 and TRBJ2-3 for the parts outside the CDR3, the full variable domain is DAGVTQSPTHLIKTRGQQVTLRCSPKSGHDTVSWYQQALGQGPQFIFQYYEEEERQRGNFPDRFSGHQFPNYSSELNVNALLLGDSALYLCASSFAGGADTQYFGPGTRLTVL.

This clone was observed a few times. CDR3 protein: CASGGGATEAFF. Here the CDR3 DNA reads TGTGCCTCGGGAGGGGGGGCAACTGAAGCTTTCTTT. V and J are TRBV28 and TRBJ1-1, with a weak D call TRBD1 (6 bases). V was clipped by 11 bases and J by 5 bases, with 15 bases between them. The CDR3 is made up of 12 amino acids. Germline V CDR1 and CDR2: MDHEN, SYDVKM.

The V gene is TRBV4-2, the J gene TRBJ2-1, with D possibly TRBD2 on 5 matching bases. V was cut by 5 bases and J by 6 bases, with 14 bases left in between. CDR1 and CDR2 (germline): LGHNA, YNFKEQ. The CDR3 contains 14 residues. The CDR3 here is CASSTRLATNEQFF. As DNA, the CDR3 is TGTGCCAGCAGCACCCGATTAGCGACCAATGAGCAGTTCTTC.

The chain joins TRBV5-4 to TRBJ2-1; 11 bases align to TRBD2. Germline assignment: CDR1 SGHNT and CDR2 YYREEE (reference sequence). The CDR3 contains 15 residues. Trimming took 2 bases from V and 2 from J; bases not matched to a gene: 0. The CDR3 DNA sequence: TGTGCCAGCAGCTTTAGCGGGAGGGCCTACAATGAGCAGTTCTTC. It codes for CASSFSGRAYNEQFF.

This clone showed up just a few times. The V and J genes are TRBV2 and TRBJ2-4, with 7 bases that match TRBD1. Trimming took 1 base from V and 3 from J; bases not matched to a gene: 9. Germline values: CDR1 SNHLY, CDR2 FYNNEI. The CDR3 totals 17 residues. Here the CDR3 DNA reads TGTGCCAGCAGTGAAGGGACAGGCCACACAGGCAAAAACATTCAGTACTTC. Its translation: CASSEGTGHTGKNIQYF.